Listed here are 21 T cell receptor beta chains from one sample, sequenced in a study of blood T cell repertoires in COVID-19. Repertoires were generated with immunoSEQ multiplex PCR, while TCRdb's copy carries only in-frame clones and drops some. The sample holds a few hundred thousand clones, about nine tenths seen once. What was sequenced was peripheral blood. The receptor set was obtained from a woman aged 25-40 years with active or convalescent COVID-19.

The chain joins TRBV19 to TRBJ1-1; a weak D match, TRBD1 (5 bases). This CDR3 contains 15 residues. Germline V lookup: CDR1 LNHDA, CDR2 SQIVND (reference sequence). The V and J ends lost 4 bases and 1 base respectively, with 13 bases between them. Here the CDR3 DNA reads TGTGCCAGTAGTAAGACAGTCTTCCCGAACACTGAAGCTTTCTTT. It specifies CASSKTVFPNTEAFF.

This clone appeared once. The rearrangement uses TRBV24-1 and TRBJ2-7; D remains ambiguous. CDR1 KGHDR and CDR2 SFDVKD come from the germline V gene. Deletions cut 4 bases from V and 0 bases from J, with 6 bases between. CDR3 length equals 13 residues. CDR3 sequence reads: CATSDSISYEQYF. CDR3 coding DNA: TGTGCCACCAGTGACAGTATCTCCTACGAGCAGTACTTC.

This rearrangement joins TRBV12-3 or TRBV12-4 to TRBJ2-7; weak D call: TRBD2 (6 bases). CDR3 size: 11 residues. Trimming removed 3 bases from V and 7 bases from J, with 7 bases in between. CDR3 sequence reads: CASSLAGEQYF. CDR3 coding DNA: TGTGCCAGCAGTTTGGCGGGGGAGCAGTACTTC.

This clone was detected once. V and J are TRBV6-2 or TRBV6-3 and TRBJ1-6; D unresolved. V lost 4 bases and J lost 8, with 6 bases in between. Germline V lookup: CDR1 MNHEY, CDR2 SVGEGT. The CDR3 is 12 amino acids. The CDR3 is CASSLAHSPLHF. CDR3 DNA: TGTGCCAGCAGTTTAGCTCATTCACCCCTCCACTTT.

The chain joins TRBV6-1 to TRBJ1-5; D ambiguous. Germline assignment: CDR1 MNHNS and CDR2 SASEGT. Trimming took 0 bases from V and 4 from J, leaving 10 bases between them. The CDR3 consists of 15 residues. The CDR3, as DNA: TGTGCCAGCAGTGAAGCACCCAGGTTAAATCAGCCCCAGCATTTT. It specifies CASSEAPRLNQPQHF.

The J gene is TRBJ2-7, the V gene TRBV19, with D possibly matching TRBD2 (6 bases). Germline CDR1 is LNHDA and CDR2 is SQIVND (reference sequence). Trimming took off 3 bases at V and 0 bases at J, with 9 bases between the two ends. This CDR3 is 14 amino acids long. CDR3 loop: CASSIGRSSYEQYF. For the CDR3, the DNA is TGTGCCAGTAGTATCGGGAGATCCTCCTACGAGCAGTACTTC.

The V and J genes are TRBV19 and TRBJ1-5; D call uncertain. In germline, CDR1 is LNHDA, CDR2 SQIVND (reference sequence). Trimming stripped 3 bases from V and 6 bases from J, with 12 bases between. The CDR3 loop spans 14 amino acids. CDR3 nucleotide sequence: TGTGCCAGTAGTATCCGACTTATTCTTCAGCCCCAGCATTTT. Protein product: CASSIRLILQPQHF.

DNA for the CDR3: TGTGCCAGTAGTGCCTCTGCAGGCAGGGCGGTAATTCAGCCCCAGCATTTT. It specifies CASSASAGRAVIQPQHF. The V gene is TRBV19, the J gene TRBJ1-5, with D perhaps matching TRBD1 (5 bases). Per the germline V gene, CDR1 is LNHDA and CDR2 is SQIVND (reference sequence). Trimming stripped 5 bases from V and 6 bases from J, with 23 bases between. The CDR3 covers 17 residues.

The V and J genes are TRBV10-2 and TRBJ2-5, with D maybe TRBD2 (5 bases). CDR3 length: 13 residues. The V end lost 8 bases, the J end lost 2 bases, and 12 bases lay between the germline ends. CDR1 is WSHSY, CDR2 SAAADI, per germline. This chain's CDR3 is CASSRGEQETQYF. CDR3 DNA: TGCGCCAGCTCTCGGGGTGAGCAAGAGACCCAGTACTTC.

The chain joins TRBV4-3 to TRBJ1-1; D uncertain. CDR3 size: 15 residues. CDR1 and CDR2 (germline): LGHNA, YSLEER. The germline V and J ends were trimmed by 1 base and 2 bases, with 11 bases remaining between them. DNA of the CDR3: TGCGCCAGCAGCCAAGTAAGGACTACCAACACTGAAGCTTTCTTT. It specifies CASSQVRTTNTEAFF.

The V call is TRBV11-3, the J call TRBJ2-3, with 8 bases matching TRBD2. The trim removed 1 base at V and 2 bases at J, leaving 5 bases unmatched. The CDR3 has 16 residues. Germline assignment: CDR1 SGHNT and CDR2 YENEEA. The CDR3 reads CASSLGTSGDTDTQYF. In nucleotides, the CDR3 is TGTGCCAGCAGCTTAGGCACTAGCGGAGACACAGATACGCAGTATTTT.

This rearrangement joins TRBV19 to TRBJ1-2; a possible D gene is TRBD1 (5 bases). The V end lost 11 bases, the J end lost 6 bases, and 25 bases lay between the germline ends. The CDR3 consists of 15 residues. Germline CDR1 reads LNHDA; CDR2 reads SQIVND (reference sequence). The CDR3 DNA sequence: TGTGCCGCGGCGGGTTGGGGGGGAGTCGTTAATGGCTACACCTTC. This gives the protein CAAAGWGGVVNGYTF.

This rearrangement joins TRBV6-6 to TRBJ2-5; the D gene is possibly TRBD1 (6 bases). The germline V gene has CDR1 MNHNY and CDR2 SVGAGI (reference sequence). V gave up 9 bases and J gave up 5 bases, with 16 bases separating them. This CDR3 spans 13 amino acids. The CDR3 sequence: CARSRGRGETQYF. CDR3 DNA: TGTGCCAGGAGCAGGGGAAGAGGGGAGACCCAGTACTTC.

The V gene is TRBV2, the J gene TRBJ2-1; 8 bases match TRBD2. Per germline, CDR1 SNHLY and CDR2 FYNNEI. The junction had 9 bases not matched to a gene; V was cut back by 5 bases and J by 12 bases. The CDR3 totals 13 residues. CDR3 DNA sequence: TGTGCCAGCAGTCTAACTAGCGGCTTAGGGCAGTTCTTC. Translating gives CASSLTSGLGQFF.

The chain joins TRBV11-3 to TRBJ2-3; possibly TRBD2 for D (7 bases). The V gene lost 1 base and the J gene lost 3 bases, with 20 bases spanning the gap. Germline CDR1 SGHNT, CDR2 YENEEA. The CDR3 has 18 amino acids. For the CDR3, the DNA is TGTGCCAGCAGCTTAGGGTTGCGGGGGCCCCGGGAGACAGATACGCAGTATTTT. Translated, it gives CASSLGLRGPRETDTQYF.

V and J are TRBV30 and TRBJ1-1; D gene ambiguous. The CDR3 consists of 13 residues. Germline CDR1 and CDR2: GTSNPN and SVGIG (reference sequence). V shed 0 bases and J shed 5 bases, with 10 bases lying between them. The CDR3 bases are TGTGCCTGGAGTGTTTCTCAGCGGACTGAAGCTTTCTTT. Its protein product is CAWSVSQRTEAFF.

The CDR3 coding sequence is TGTGCCAGCGACGGGACTCAAGAGACCCAGTACTTC. Amino acids: CASDGTQETQYF. The chain links TRBV30 to TRBJ2-5; tentatively, D is TRBD2 (6 bases). The CDR3 totals 12 residues. From germline, CDR1 is GTSNPN and CDR2 SVGIG (reference sequence). Trimming removed 8 bases at V and 2 bases at J, with 12 bases between.

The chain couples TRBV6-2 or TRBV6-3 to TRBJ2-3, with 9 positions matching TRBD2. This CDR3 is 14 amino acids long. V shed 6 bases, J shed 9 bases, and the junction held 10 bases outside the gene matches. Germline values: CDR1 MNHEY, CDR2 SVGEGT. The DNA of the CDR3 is TGTGCCAGCAGCCCCCTACCGACTAGCGGAACGCAGTATTTT. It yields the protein CASSPLPTSGTQYF.

The chain's CDR3 is CASSVASTGGPNTEAFF. CDR3 nucleotides: TGTGCCAGCAGCGTAGCTTCTACAGGGGGCCCGAACACTGAAGCTTTCTTT. The chain carries TRBV9 and TRBJ1-1; 9 bases align to TRBD1. Per germline, CDR1 SGDLS and CDR2 YYNGEE. The CDR3 sequence is 17 residues long. V gave up 0 bases and J gave up 1 base; unmatched junction bases: 7. Complete variable domain (other parts from reference TRBV9 and TRBJ1-1): DSGVTQTPKHLITATGQRVTLRCSPRSGDLSVYWYQQSLDQGLQFLIQYYNGEERAKGNILERFSAQQFPDLHSELNLSSLELGDSALYFCASSVASTGGPNTEAFFGQGTRLTVV.

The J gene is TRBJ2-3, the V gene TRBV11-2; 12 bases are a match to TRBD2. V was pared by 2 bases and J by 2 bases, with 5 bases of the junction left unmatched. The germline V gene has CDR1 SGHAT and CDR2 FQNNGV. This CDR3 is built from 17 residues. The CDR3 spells CASSLRLAGAYTDTQYF. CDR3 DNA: TGTGCCAGCAGCTTAAGACTAGCGGGGGCCTACACAGATACGCAGTATTTT.

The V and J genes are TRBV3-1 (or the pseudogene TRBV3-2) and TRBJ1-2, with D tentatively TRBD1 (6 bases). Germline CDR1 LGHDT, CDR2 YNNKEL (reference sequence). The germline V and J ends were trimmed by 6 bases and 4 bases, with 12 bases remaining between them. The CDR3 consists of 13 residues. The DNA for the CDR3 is TGTGCCAGCAGGTCGGACAGTCCCTATGGCTACACCTTC. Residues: CASRSDSPYGYTF.